The present TCR beta chain was sequenced within a study of blood T cell repertoires in COVID-19. Repertoires were generated with immunoSEQ multiplex PCR, while TCRdb's copy carries only in-frame clones and drops some. Among under 300,000 clones listed, approximately 92% were seen once. There are 14 residues in the CDR3. V was clipped by 5 bases and J by 6 bases, with 14 bases between them. Germline V lookup: CDR1 SGHAT, CDR2 FQNNGV. This clonotype was sampled from a woman aged 40 to 49 who had recovered from COVID-19. Sequenced input: peripheral blood. The rearrangement joins TRBV11-2 to TRBJ2-1; D gene ambiguous. The CDR3: CASSHSRRLNEQFF. In nucleotides, the CDR3 is TGTGCCAGCAGCCACTCGCGGCGCCTCAATGAGCAGTTCTTC.